The present TCR beta chain was sequenced within a study of blood T cell repertoires in COVID-19. Study in general: Sources were T cells, B-cell-depleted T cells, or PBMCs; the material itself was cDNA or gDNA.

CDR1 and CDR2 (germline): SGHTA, FQGNSA. V was clipped by 7 bases and J by 2 bases; unmatched bases: 10. CDR3 size: 15 residues. TCRdb's copy holds only in-frame clones and misses some; the assay was immunoSEQ multiplex PCR. Found here are 95,000 to 150,000 clones, around 79% of them singletons; the top ten hold over 2%. This receptor was taken from a man aged 70-80 years with acute or convalescent COVID-19. What was sequenced was peripheral blood. The gene calls are TRBV7-2 and TRBJ1-2, with TRBD1 matching over 7 bases. The CDR3, as DNA: TGTGCCAGCACCTCACCCCCGGGACAGAACTATGGCTACACCTTC. Translation: CASTSPPGQNYGYTF.